Included here is one T cell receptor beta chain sequence, with context. No antigen is known for it. Aged roughly 6 to 90, donors were systemically healthy Caucasians from Russia. Peripheral blood from each donor was collected in a volume of approximately 9.5 milliliters. Next came a second PCR, run for about 6 to 12 cycles, which used a sample-barcoded 5' primer along with a J-beta primer mix. One entry per CDR3 protein results from TCRdb running MiXCR on the 5' RACE reads. The table has 1 million or so distinct CDR3 sequences, over 35% seen once. The source of the sample is a study of blood T cells in healthy people across ages. Study-wide points: Older age coincided with a roughly linear decline in TCR beta diversity per million T cells. In the absence of known donor CMV status, changes in expanded clonotypes were possibly confounded.

Trimming took 5 bases from V and 5 from J; bases not matched to a gene: 8. The length of the CDR3 is 15 residues. Germline CDR1 reads SGHTA; CDR2 reads FQGNSA. The source is a woman aged 60-70 years in good health. The sequencing input was blood. The rearrangement uses TRBV7-2 and TRBJ1-5, with TRBD1 matching over 8 bases. In DNA, the CDR3 is TGTGCCAGCAGCCCCAGGGGGCCTTTCGATCAGCCCCAGCATTTT. The encoded protein is CASSPRGPFDQPQHF.